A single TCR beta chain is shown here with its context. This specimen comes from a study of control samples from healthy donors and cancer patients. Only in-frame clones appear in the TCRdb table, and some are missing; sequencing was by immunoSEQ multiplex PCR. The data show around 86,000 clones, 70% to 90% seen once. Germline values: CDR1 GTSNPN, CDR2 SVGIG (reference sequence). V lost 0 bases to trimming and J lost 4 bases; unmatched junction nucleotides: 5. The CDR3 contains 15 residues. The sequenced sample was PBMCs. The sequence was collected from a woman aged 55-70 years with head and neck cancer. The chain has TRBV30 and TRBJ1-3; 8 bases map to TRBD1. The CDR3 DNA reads TGTGCCTGGAGTGTGGACAGGGTTCGAGGAAACACCATATATTTT. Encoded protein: CAWSVDRVRGNTIYF.